Given below is one T cell receptor beta chain in context. J gave up 8 bases and V 4 bases, and 10 bases lay outside the gene matches. The CDR3 is 14 amino acids. Germline loops: CDR1 MGHRA, CDR2 YSYEKL. The record originates from a study of blood T cell repertoires in COVID-19. Repertoires were generated with immunoSEQ multiplex PCR, while TCRdb's copy carries only in-frame clones and drops some. Of some 390,000 clones in the sample, roughly 86% were seen once. Sequenced input: peripheral blood. The TCR comes from a woman aged 55-70 years with COVID-19, enrolled during active disease. This chain uses TRBV4-1 with TRBJ1-2; TRBD1 agrees at 7 bases. CDR3 protein: CASSPTLTGAGYTF. The CDR3 DNA follows: TGCGCCAGCAGCCCCACCCTCACAGGGGCCGGCTACACCTTC.